This entry concerns a single TCR beta chain. This entry comes from a study of T cell changes during pregnancy in multiple sclerosis. This table comes from immunoSEQ multiplex PCR, and its TCRdb copy is limited to in-frame clones, with some not included. In the table there are roughly 47,000 clones, around 94% of which are singletons. The CDR3 totals 13 residues. Germline lookup yields CDR1 MGHRA and CDR2 YSYEKL. V shed 0 bases, J shed 5 bases, and the junction held 1 base outside the gene matches. The chain recombines TRBV4-1 with TRBJ2-7; 7 bases are shared with TRBD1. This material consisted of CD8+ T cells from peripheral blood mononuclear cells, taken before pregnancy. The TCR sequence derives from a female donor with multiple sclerosis, enrolled in a pregnancy study. The CDR3 here is CASSQEQGDEQYF. The CDR3 DNA reads TGCGCCAGCAGCCAAGAGCAGGGGGACGAGCAGTACTTC.